The T cell receptor beta chain described here comes from a study of spatial heterogeneity in lung cancer. Background on the study: Unique TCR and UMI combinations averaged more than ten appearances each in raw reads. Notes on the study in general: Tumor mutation count correlated with how many alpha and beta TCRs expanded intratumorally.

Time point of the sample: sample taken at primary tumor resection. TCRdb reprocessed the 5' RACE reads with MiXCR, giving one entry per CDR3 protein. Among nearly 25,000 distinct CDR3 sequences listed, 8.8% were seen once. The CDR3 loop spans 13 amino acids. The V gene's germline CDR1 is DFQATT and CDR2 SNEGSKA (reference sequence). This clonotype was seen repeatedly, ten times or more. Its target is not known. V usage is TRBV20-1 and J usage is TRBJ2-6; D is undetermined. The sequence came from a male donor with early-stage non-small cell lung cancer. This sample comprised lung tumor tissue, obtained at surgery. The CDR3 here is CKVPRSGANVLTF. The CDR3 DNA follows: TGCAAGGTCCCCAGGTCAGGGGCCAACGTCCTGACTTTC.